Reported below is one T cell receptor beta chain. This clone's antigen is unknown. Base quality data are lacking; no much larger clone is found one base away. Participants in the prospective study were enrolled through a virtual design, were aged roughly 18 to 90 years, and lived in under 25 United States geographic areas. To assign participants to cohorts, the prospective study relied on clinical history that participants themselves reported in a screening survey and a study questionnaire. Recovered participants in ImmuneRACE Cohort 3 were defined by two consecutive negative NP/OP PCR tests, clearance by a healthcare professional, or resolution of symptoms. Each participant in the prospective study had whole blood, serum and a nasopharyngeal or oropharyngeal swab collected by mobile phlebotomists. Additional blood draws and questionnaires over an approximately 2-month period could optionally be provided by prospective study participants. Prospective study blood samples were shipped either frozen or at room temperature before DNA extraction.

This entry is derived from a study of blood T cell repertoires in COVID-19 (dated by TCRdb to 2020 to 2021). General notes on the study: Samples from collaborators originated in the United States, Italy and Spain and spanned both the acute and convalescent phases of COVID-19. The prospective study material was composed of cDNA or gDNA derived from T cells, B-cell-depleted T cells, or PBMCs. Deeply sampled blood TCRbeta repertoires from subjects exposed to, actively infected with, or recovered from COVID-19 were included in the dataset. The repertoires were released in a freely available public database intended as a resource for research on the immune response to SARS-CoV-2. The samples were drawn from two sources: the first 160 participants of the ongoing ImmuneRACE study, and 1,000 to 1,500 subjects contributed by 6 global collaborators. The sample metadata nearly always contained a de-identified subject ID, COVID-19 status, age in years and sex. Where available, HLA class I and class II types were obtained from metadata supplied by the sample provider rather than from assay-based typing. Paper-wide results and their limitations: The quantity of clinical and demographic metadata differed by source and by participant and was supplied without curation.

CDR1 LGHDT and CDR2 YNNKEL were looked up in the germline V gene (reference sequence). The CDR3, cysteine through phenylalanine, is 15 amino acids long. Only the CDR3 part of the read is kept: 45 bases, read in frame from the first base. Between the V and J ends, shortened by 3 bases and 1 base respectively, the junction contains 7 bases. TCRbeta CDR3 regions were amplified from genomic DNA by means of the immunoSEQ Assay, a bias-controlled multiplex PCR. The source study handled its data this way. Nucleated cell counts per sample were estimated from amplification of reference gene primers within the assay. To quantify the absolute abundance of each unique TCRbeta CDR3 rearrangement, sequence reads were collapsed and filtered. For each sample, productive Simpson clonality was calculated by taking the square root of Simpson's diversity index across productive rearrangements. As stored in TCRdb, this immuneACCESS dataset retains in-frame rearrangements with V and J assigned. A fraction of the clones does not appear; measured against another copy, unresolved V genes explain less than half of the discrepancy, and the remainder lacks a known reason. V, J and clone size derive from that table, while D and trimming were established from the DNA sequence. This sample gives 290,000 or so clones in total; roughly 90% of them show up just once. The ten most abundant clones make up roughly 1.1% of the sample.

The specimen sequenced was PBMCs or T cells enriched from blood (not recorded which). The receptor's source is a woman aged 25 to 39 who had recovered from COVID-19. The sequence is built from TRBV3-1 (or the pseudogene TRBV3-2) and TRBJ2-6, and perhaps TRBD1 as D gene, on 6 matching bases. The DNA reads as follows: TGTGCCAGCAGCCACACAGGGTCTGGGGCCAACGTCCTGACTTTC. This sequence encodes CASSHTGSGANVLTF.